The present T cell receptor (beta chain) was sequenced within a study of T cell repertoires in cytomegalovirus infection (dated by TCRdb to the late 2010s). In the study overall: The peptide stimulations were aimed at well-studied HLA-B-restricted epitopes as well as recently identified HLA-C-restricted CMV epitopes, whose presentation resists viral immunomodulation. The HLA type of each donor mattered for the analysis, because public TCR beta signatures pointed to carriage of CMV infection along with the matching HLA type. Overall results and qualifications from the work: The ex vivo response was dominated by HLA-C-restricted CMV-specific TCR beta clonotypes, and the single most frequent clonotype in two of eight donors was supplied by these HLA-C-restricted clonotypes. Cumulative frequency of public TCR beta family members discriminated carriers of CMV infection plus the relevant HLA type in this cohort and an independent 352-donor cohort.

The junction carries 11 bases between V and J, which are trimmed by 5 bases and 3 bases respectively. CDR1 and CDR2 are drawn from the germline V gene: SGHDT, YYEEEE. The CDR3 measures 13 amino acids from cysteine to phenylalanine. The read is trimmed to its CDR3 DNA, 39 bases read in frame from base 1. According to the study, the label for this sample's treatment or condition signals: in vitro stimulation with specific CMV peptide epitopes to enrich CMV-specific T cells. A word on this clonotype: It has no known antigen specificity. No base-level quality is on record; no much larger clone is a single base apart.

Sequenced on an Illumina HiSeq 1500. The raw public data were reprocessed by TCRdb itself: fastp quality trimming at Q25, MiXCR clonotype calling, in-frame beta chains only. Identical CDR3 proteins give one entry, which carries the most common genes and DNA. The sample includes about 770,000 distinct CDR3 sequences, with just under 30% observed a single time. 13% of the sample is taken by the ten largest. The chain couples TRBV5-6 to TRBJ1-1; there is no confident call for the D gene. Sequenced here: cultured CD8+ T cells from PBMCs, sampled from culture after CMV antigen stimulation. The clonotype was recovered from a human donor in good health (CMV status not recorded). Some clones in this sample may be carry-over from other donors' samples. The DNA sequence follows: TGTGCCAGCAGACCGGCGTGGTACACTGAAGCTTTCTTT. This gives the protein CASRPAWYTEAFF.